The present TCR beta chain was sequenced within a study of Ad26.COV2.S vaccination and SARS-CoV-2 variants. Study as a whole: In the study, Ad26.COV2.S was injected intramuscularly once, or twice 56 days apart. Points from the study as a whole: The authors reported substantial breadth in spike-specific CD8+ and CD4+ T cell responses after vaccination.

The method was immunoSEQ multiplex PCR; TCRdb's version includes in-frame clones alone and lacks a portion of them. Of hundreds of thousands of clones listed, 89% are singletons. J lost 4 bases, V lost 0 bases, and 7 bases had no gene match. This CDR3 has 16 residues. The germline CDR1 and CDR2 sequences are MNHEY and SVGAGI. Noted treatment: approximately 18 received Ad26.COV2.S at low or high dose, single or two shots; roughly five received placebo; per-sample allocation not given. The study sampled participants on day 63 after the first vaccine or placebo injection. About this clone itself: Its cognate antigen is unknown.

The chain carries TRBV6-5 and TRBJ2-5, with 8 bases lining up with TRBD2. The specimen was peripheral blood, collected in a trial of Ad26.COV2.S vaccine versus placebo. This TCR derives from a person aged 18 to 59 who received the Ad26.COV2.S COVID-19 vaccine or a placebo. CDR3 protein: CASSYSNRLASETQYF. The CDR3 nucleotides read TGTGCCAGCAGTTACTCGAACAGACTAGCGTCAGAGACCCAGTACTTC.